This paragraph covers one T cell receptor beta chain sequence. As yet, its antigen is unknown. This entry is derived from a study of T cells in Graves' hyperthyroidism and ophthalmopathy. Study-wide results and caveats: Blood held most thyroid clonotypes expanded above 0.001 frequency.

The CDR3 loop spans 15 amino acids. The germline V gene has CDR1 SNHLY and CDR2 FYNNEI. V gave up 0 bases and J gave up 7 bases; unmatched junction bases: 6. TCR beta CDR3 regions were amplified from RNA. A first-round RT-PCR of the TCR CDR3 used the HTBI primer set. Each CDR3 protein gets one entry after TCRdb re-called the multiplex PCR reads with MiXCR. The table has some 92,000 distinct CDR3 sequences, approximately 39% seen once. Patients were aged 18 to 65, had disease duration under 2 months, and had newly diagnosed hyperthyroidism. This TCR derives from a woman aged 25 to 39 with Graves' hyperthyroidism. The J gene is TRBJ1-5, the V gene TRBV2, with 7 positions matching TRBD1. Sequenced input: peripheral blood or thyroid tissue (not recorded which). DNA for the CDR3: TGTGCCAGCAGTGAAGCAGGGGGCGCCGGGCAGCCCCAGCATTTT. Its protein is CASSEAGGAGQPQHF.